In its sample, the clone carrying this TCR beta chain was seen a few times. The data originate from a study of tumor-infiltrating lymphocytes in primary liver carcinoma. A primer in the constant region served to generate TCR beta cDNA from 500 to 600 ng of total RNA. Investigators got TCR beta libraries out of three nested multiplex PCR rounds, done with slightly modified ARM-PCR. Forward primers for TRBV1-TRBV30 and a C-beta reverse primer served the first two PCR rounds, at about 9 cycles each. TCRdb recomputed calls from the multiplex PCR reads with MiXCR, one row per CDR3 protein. This table holds 45,000 to 55,000 distinct CDR3 sequences, about 80% found once. Investigators took RNA and DNA out together from roughly 21-30 mg of unsorted bulk tissue. Per tumor, sampling covered five separate regions. All of the tumor samples contained over 80% viable tumor cells. The CDR3 consists of 15 residues. CDR1 is SNHLY and CDR2 is FYNNEI in the germline V gene. Trimming left V 0 bases short and J 8 bases short, with 14 bases between.

The chain links TRBV2 to TRBJ2-1; the D is unclear. The sequence was obtained from a man aged 40-50 years with primary liver carcinoma and hepatitis B virus infection. The material sequenced was liver tumor tissue from sampling region 2. The subset here: tumor region T2, inferior pole. CDR3 loop: CASSEAPFSGDEQFF. The CDR3 DNA is TGTGCCAGCAGTGAAGCCCCGTTCTCAGGTGATGAGCAGTTCTTC.